These 25 T cell receptor beta chains came from one sample sequenced in a study of cytomegalovirus exposure and HLA in healthy donors. 13 Jbeta primers and 60 Vbeta primers were used for the PCR. The table came from immunoSEQ multiplex PCR; TCRdb's copy has only in-frame clones and leaves some out. The table records 100,000 or so clones, 70% to 80% of them present only once. The specimen sequenced was PBMCs. All receptors come from a woman aged 40-49 years in good health and CMV-seropositive.

The sample holds a few counts of this clone. The chain combines TRBV6-1 with TRBJ2-7, with D perhaps TRBD1 (8 bases). CDR3 length: 18 residues. Per the germline V gene, CDR1 is MNHNS and CDR2 is SASEGT. V lost 4 bases, J lost 3 bases, and 25 bases lay in between. The CDR3 is CASSASQRTGTIVYEQYF. DNA of the CDR3: TGTGCCAGCAGTGCGAGTCAACGGACAGGGACTATCGTCTACGAGCAGTACTTC.

The V gene is TRBV2, the J gene TRBJ1-5; 11 bases fit TRBD1. The CDR3 consists of 15 residues. CDR1 is SNHLY, CDR2 FYNNEI, per germline. Trimming at V came to 2 bases and at J to 6 bases, leaving 3 bases not matched to a gene. The CDR3 is CASSERDRGSQPQHF. In nucleotides, the CDR3 is TGTGCCAGCAGTGAAAGGGACAGGGGGTCTCAGCCCCAGCATTTT. Complete variable domain (other parts from reference TRBV2 and TRBJ1-5): EPEVTQTPSHQVTQMGQEVILRCVPISNHLYFYWYRQILGQKVEFLVSFYNNEISEKSEIFDDQFSVERPDGSNFTLKIRSTKLEDSAMYFCASSERDRGSQPQHFGDGTRLSIL.

This clone turned up a few times. In DNA, the CDR3 is TGTGCCAGCAGTTACTTCCGAGGGTCTTCGAATGAAAAACTGTTTTTT. Translated, it gives CASSYFRGSSNEKLFF. The chain links TRBV6-5 to TRBJ1-4, with D uncertain. Germline values: CDR1 MNHEY, CDR2 SVGAGI. This CDR3 region has 16 residues. The ends were cut back, 1 base at V and 5 bases at J, with 14 bases in the middle.

This clone was recorded a few times. Written as DNA, the CDR3 is TGTGCCAGCAGGAGGACAGGGATGGCCGGGGAGCTGTTTTTT. Amino acids: CASRRTGMAGELFF. The chain has TRBV25-1 and TRBJ2-2; 8 bases map to TRBD1. The J segment lost 6 bases and the V segment lost 6 bases, leaving 6 bases of the junction unmatched. In germline, CDR1 is MGHDK, CDR2 SYGVNS. The CDR3 sequence is 14 residues long.

This clone was counted a few times. The chain employs TRBV6-5 and TRBJ2-5; D remains ambiguous. CDR1 and CDR2 (germline): MNHEY, SVGAGI. This CDR3 region has 14 residues. V lost 6 bases and J lost 5, with 16 bases in between. The DNA of the CDR3 is TGTGCCAGCAGCCCCGCCCTAGGAGAGGAGACCCAGTACTTC. Amino acids: CASSPALGEETQYF.

The chain uses TRBV5-6 and TRBJ1-2, with unresolved D. Deletions cut 1 base from V and 5 bases from J, with 21 bases between. The CDR3 has 17 residues. Germline loops: CDR1 SGHDT, CDR2 YYEEEE. DNA of the CDR3: TGTGCCAGCAGCTTGCGGCCGAGGAGGGTGACCGGATATGGCTACACCTTC. Amino acids: CASSLRPRRVTGYGYTF.

The gene calls are TRBV6-1 and TRBJ1-5; D call uncertain. V lost 3 bases and J lost 1, with 7 bases in between. Germline V gene lookup returns CDR1 MNHNS and CDR2 SASEGT. The CDR3 extends over 14 amino acids. The CDR3: CASSDRWSNQPQHF. CDR3 in DNA: TGTGCCAGCAGTGACAGGTGGAGCAATCAGCCCCAGCATTTT.

This clone was counted only a few times. This CDR3 is missing its conserved last phenylalanine or tryptophan, likely due to a read error. It is unclear where the CDR3 begins or ends on the DNA, so no DNA is shown, and the CDR3 is as TCRdb lists it. J is TRBJ1-6 and V is TRBV11-3. The CDR3 comprises 13 residues, both ends counted. Germline V CDR1 and CDR2: SGHNT, YENEEA. CDR3 amino acids: CASSLVREARGSL.

The gene calls are TRBV19 and TRBJ2-3, with 8 bases aligning to TRBD1. CDR3 length: 14 amino acids. Germline trimming cut 5 bases from V and 2 bases from J; bases unmatched to any gene: 3. In germline, CDR1 is LNHDA, CDR2 SQIVND (reference sequence). CDR3 sequence: CASSGQGDTDTQYF. The DNA for the CDR3 is TGTGCCAGTAGTGGACAGGGAGACACAGATACGCAGTATTTT. The whole variable domain, remainder taken from reference TRBV19 and TRBJ2-3, is DGGITQSPKYLFRKEGQNVTLSCEQNLNHDAMYWYRQDPGQGLRLIYYSQIVNDFQKGDIAEGYSVSREKKESFPLTVTSAQKNPTAFYLCASSGQGDTDTQYFGPGTRLTVL.

V gene TRBV5-4 combines with J gene TRBJ1-1, with no clear D. V was cut by 4 bases and J by 2 bases, with 18 bases left in between. This CDR3 is built from 16 residues. Germline V gene data show CDR1 as SGHNT and CDR2 as YYREEE (reference sequence). The CDR3 region is CASSPQPTGINTEAFF. The CDR3 DNA is TGTGCCAGCAGCCCCCAACCGACGGGAATCAACACTGAAGCTTTCTTT.

V is TRBV5-1 and J is TRBJ2-7; TRBD2 might be the D (5 bases). Per the germline V gene, CDR1 is SGHRS and CDR2 is YFSETQ. With 5 bases removed from V and 2 bases from J, the gap between germline ends came to 14 bases. The CDR3 runs 14 residues. CDR3: CASSFSDGAYEQYF. The DNA for the CDR3 is TGCGCCAGCAGTTTCTCAGACGGGGCCTACGAGCAGTACTTC.

The J gene is TRBJ1-2, the V gene TRBV19; D call uncertain. This CDR3 spans 11 amino acids. Germline assignment: CDR1 LNHDA and CDR2 SQIVND (reference sequence). Trimming removed 8 bases from V and 4 bases from J, with 8 bases in between. The CDR3 protein is CASHTIYGYTF. The CDR3 region has the DNA TGTGCCAGTCATACAATCTATGGCTACACCTTC.

This chain links TRBV5-1 with TRBJ2-1, with 11 bases that match TRBD2. The germline CDR1 and CDR2 sequences are SGHRS and YFSETQ. The CDR3 extends over 18 amino acids. The V segment lost 1 base and the J segment 4 bases; nucleotides outside the gene matches: 10. Here the CDR3 DNA reads TGCGCCAGCAGCTTGCCTAGCGGGGGGTTAGGAATATACAATGAGCAGTTCTTC. It is translated as CASSLPSGGLGIYNEQFF.

The J gene is TRBJ1-1, the V gene TRBV6-5, with 7 positions matching TRBD1. Germline V gene sequence: CDR1 MNHEY, CDR2 SVGAGI. The CDR3 has 14 amino acids. Trimming removed 4 bases from V and 1 base from J; junction bases left unmatched: 3. The CDR3 nucleotides are TGTGCCAGCAGTTCCAGACAGGGGAACACTGAAGCTTTCTTT. Its translation is CASSSRQGNTEAFF.

V usage is TRBV29-1 and J usage is TRBJ1-5, with a possible D match to TRBD1 (5 bases). CDR1 and CDR2 (germline): SQVTM, ANQGSEA. CDR3 length equals 14 residues. V was cut by 4 bases and J by 2 bases, with 12 bases left in between. Written as DNA, the CDR3 is TGCAGCGTTGGCGGCAGGGAGGGCAATCAGCCCCAGCATTTT. This gives the protein CSVGGREGNQPQHF.

The chain links TRBV18 to TRBJ1-6, with TRBD1 matching over 7 bases. The CDR3 has 15 residues. J gave up 4 bases and V 3 bases, and 3 bases lay outside the gene matches. Looked up from germline, CDR1 is KGHSH and CDR2 is LQKENI. The CDR3 protein is CASSPETGYNSPLHF. The CDR3 DNA is TGTGCCAGCTCACCCGAGACAGGGTATAATTCACCCCTCCACTTT.

There are a few counts of this clone. This sequence joins TRBV19 and TRBJ1-2; TRBD1 is a possible D gene (6 bases). V gave up 5 bases and J gave up 4 bases, with 14 bases separating them. Germline CDR1 is LNHDA and CDR2 is SQIVND (reference sequence). This CDR3 is built from 14 residues. This CDR3 is CASSPRTAFYGYTF. The CDR3 nucleotides are TGTGCCAGTAGTCCCCGGACAGCTTTCTATGGCTACACCTTC.

The count of this clone is one. The chain's CDR3 is CASSHQPGESWYEQYF. The DNA of the CDR3 is TGCGCCAGCAGCCACCAACCGGGGGAATCATGGTACGAGCAGTACTTC. V is TRBV5-1 and J is TRBJ2-7; D is perhaps TRBD2 (6 bases). The ends were cut back, 4 bases at V and 4 bases at J, with 21 bases in the middle. Germline CDR1 SGHRS, CDR2 YFSETQ. The CDR3 extends over 16 amino acids.

This clone was detected a few times. The chain employs TRBV5-1 and TRBJ2-5; 7 nucleotides align to TRBD1. V gave up 4 bases and J gave up 4 bases; unmatched junction bases: 7. This CDR3 has 14 residues. Germline values: CDR1 SGHRS, CDR2 YFSETQ. CDR3 coding DNA: TGCGCCAGCAGCACTACAGGGGTCGTAGAGACCCAGTACTTC. Amino acids: CASSTTGVVETQYF. Using reference TRBV5-1 and TRBJ2-5 for the parts outside the CDR3, the full variable domain is KAGVTQTPRYLIKTRGQQVTLSCSPISGHRSVSWYQQTPGQGLQFLFEYFSETQRNKGNFPGRFSGRQFSNSRSEMNVSTLELGDSALYLCASSTTGVVETQYFGPGTRLLVL.

V gene TRBV5-1 combines with J gene TRBJ2-3; 7 bases line up with TRBD1. Germline V CDR1 and CDR2: SGHRS, YFSETQ. The CDR3 loop spans 16 amino acids. With 4 bases clipped from V and 2 bases from J, the junction kept 10 bases outside the gene matches. DNA for the CDR3: TGCGCCAGCAGCCCCGGGACAGATTCTTACACAGATACGCAGTATTTT. Translating gives CASSPGTDSYTDTQYF.

The rearrangement links TRBV10-3 to TRBJ2-3, with TRBD1 identical over 8 bases. The CDR3 length is 13 residues. Unmatched junction bases numbered 6, after V lost 9 bases and J lost 4 bases. The germline gives CDR1 ENHRY, CDR2 SYGVKD. The CDR3 sequence: CAIQGGEADTQYF. The CDR3 DNA sequence: TGTGCCATACAGGGGGGCGAGGCAGATACGCAGTATTTT.

The V call is TRBV5-1, the J call TRBJ1-3; D gene ambiguous. The germline V gene encodes CDR1 SGHRS and CDR2 YFSETQ. The CDR3 has 14 amino acids. V was cut by 0 bases and J by 2 bases, with 6 bases left in between. This CDR3 reads CASSLGQTGNTIYF. CDR3 DNA sequence: TGCGCCAGCAGCTTGGGACAAACTGGAAACACCATATATTTT.

This clone has a handful of counts. The genes are TRBV5-6 and TRBJ1-1; TRBD1 matches 8 bases. Looked up from germline, CDR1 is SGHDT and CDR2 is YYEEEE. V shed 3 bases and J 5 bases; nucleotides not matched to a gene: 9. The CDR3 contains 15 residues. The CDR3 sequence: CASSSGQGVRTEAFF. CDR3 DNA sequence: TGTGCCAGCAGCTCAGGACAGGGCGTACGGACTGAAGCTTTCTTT.

The rearrangement links TRBV28 to TRBJ1-2; maybe TRBD1 (5 bases). V was cut by 6 bases and J by 2 bases, with 13 bases left in between. The CDR3 is made up of 14 amino acids. The germline V gene encodes CDR1 MDHEN and CDR2 SYDVKM. CDR3 in DNA: TGTGCCAGCAGCCATCAGGGATTAAACTATGGCTACACCTTC. It codes for CASSHQGLNYGYTF.

This clone was picked up a small number of times. CDR3 sequence (DNA): TGTGCCAGCAGCCCACGACCAAGACGGGAGTACGAGCAGTACTTC. Encoded protein: CASSPRPRREYEQYF. The chain employs TRBV9 and TRBJ2-7, with a possible D match to TRBD2 (6 bases). The CDR3 loop spans 15 amino acids. V was pared by 4 bases and J by 4 bases, with 18 bases between. Per the germline V gene, CDR1 is SGDLS and CDR2 is YYNGEE.